The 25 T cell receptor beta chains given below trace back to one sample, sequenced in a study of cytomegalovirus exposure and HLA in healthy donors. Only in-frame clones appear in the TCRdb table, and some are missing; sequencing was by immunoSEQ multiplex PCR. The sample carries about 56,000 clones, approximately 94% recorded once. Sequenced material: PBMCs. Source of these receptors: a man aged 18 to 30 in good health and CMV-seronegative.

This chain links TRBV6-5 with TRBJ2-7; 7 positions match TRBD2. Germline V gives CDR1 MNHEY, CDR2 SVGAGI. The ends lost 2 bases at V and 2 bases at J; junction bases unmatched: 6. The CDR3 contains 15 residues. The chain's CDR3 is CASSYRGVAPYEQYF. CDR3 in DNA: TGTGCCAGCAGTTACCGGGGGGTGGCTCCCTACGAGCAGTACTTC.

This clone appeared a few times. Within the sample, other DNA sequences also encode this same CDR3. The CDR3 DNA reads TGTGCCAGCAGTTTATCCGGAGGGTCCGGGGGGGAGCAGTACTTC. Amino acids: CASSLSGGSGGEQYF. V usage is TRBV27 and J usage is TRBJ2-7; 7 positions agree with TRBD2. CDR1 is MNHEY and CDR2 is SMNVEV in the germline V gene (reference sequence). The J segment lost 7 bases and the V segment lost 0 bases, leaving 9 bases of the junction unmatched. The CDR3 length is 15 residues.

This chain connects TRBV7-6 to TRBJ2-2; a possible D gene is TRBD1 (6 bases). The CDR3 sequence is 15 residues long. Germline CDR1 is SGHVS and CDR2 is FNYEAQ. Trimming took 5 bases from V and 3 from J, leaving 13 bases between them. The CDR3 region has the DNA TGTGCCAGCAGCCAAACGGACAGCTACACCGGGGAGCTGTTTTTT. Its protein is CASSQTDSYTGELFF.

This chain joins TRBV28 and TRBJ2-3; 7 bases are shared with TRBD2. The CDR3 sequence is 13 residues long. Germline-derived CDR1 and CDR2 are MDHEN and SYDVKM. The J segment lost 1 base and the V segment lost 7 bases, leaving 2 bases of the junction unmatched. The CDR3 coding sequence is TGTGCCAGCAAGCTAGCGGGCACAGATACGCAGTATTTT. It codes for CASKLAGTDTQYF.

The CDR3 is CASSFGLAGGPGGEQFF. In DNA, the CDR3 is TGCGCCAGCAGCTTCGGACTAGCGGGAGGGCCGGGCGGGGAGCAGTTCTTC. V is TRBV5-1 and J is TRBJ2-1, with 15 bases matching TRBD2. CDR3 size: 17 residues. V lost 2 bases, J lost 10 bases, and 10 bases stayed unmatched. CDR1 and CDR2 (germline): SGHRS, YFSETQ.

The chain carries TRBV28 and TRBJ2-7; the D gene is possibly TRBD1 (5 bases). This CDR3 has 15 residues. Germline V gene sequence: CDR1 MDHEN, CDR2 SYDVKM. V lost 1 base and J 5 bases, leaving 15 bases between the germline ends. The CDR3 sequence: CASSLSGRVLDEQYF. The CDR3 DNA reads as TGTGCCAGCAGTTTATCCGGCAGGGTTCTTGACGAGCAGTACTTC.

The J gene is TRBJ2-7, the V gene TRBV5-6, with TRBD2 matching over 9 bases. The germline gives CDR1 SGHDT, CDR2 YYEEEE. After removal of 3 bases from V and 4 bases from J, the junction contained 11 bases not matched to a gene. This CDR3 has 16 residues. The CDR3 DNA is TGTGCCAGCAGCTCAAGCGGGCAGCGGGAGGCTTACGAGCAGTACTTC. Its translation: CASSSSGQREAYEQYF.

The chain uses TRBV10-1 and TRBJ2-5; 14 nucleotides align to TRBD2. The CDR3 length is 16 residues. Trimming at V came to 6 bases and at J to 5 bases, leaving 8 bases not matched to a gene. Germline loops: CDR1 WNHNN, CDR2 SYGVQD (reference sequence). CDR3 loop: CASSFSGLAGGETQYF. CDR3 DNA: TGCGCCAGCAGCTTCTCCGGACTAGCGGGAGGCGAGACCCAGTACTTC.

The CDR3 here is CASSYYRFDSNEKLFF. CDR3 bases: TGTGCCAGCAGTTACTATCGTTTTGACAGTAATGAAAAACTGTTTTTT. V gene TRBV6-5 combines with J gene TRBJ1-4, with D possibly TRBD1 on 5 matching bases. CDR3 length: 16 residues. CDR1 MNHEY and CDR2 SVGAGI come from the germline V gene. Trimming pared 1 base from V and 4 bases from J, leaving 13 bases between.

In its sample, this clone was seen once. The chain links TRBV28 to TRBJ2-7, with 7 bases that match TRBD2. V was clipped by 6 bases and J by 3 bases; unmatched bases: 14. Germline assignment: CDR1 MDHEN and CDR2 SYDVKM. The CDR3 consists of 16 residues. The CDR3 here is CASSPYEAGRVYEQYF. The CDR3, as DNA: TGTGCCAGCAGCCCATATGAGGCAGGGAGGGTCTACGAGCAGTACTTC.

J is TRBJ1-3 and V is TRBV28; 8 bases are a match to TRBD1. Looked up from germline, CDR1 is MDHEN and CDR2 is SYDVKM. With V trimmed by 2 bases and J by 4 bases, 7 bases remained unmatched. This CDR3 region has 16 residues. CDR3 in DNA: TGTGCCAGCAGTTTAGGGACAGGTCTCGTCGGAAACACCATATATTTT. It yields the protein CASSLGTGLVGNTIYF.

This chain links TRBV28 with TRBJ1-2; 10 positions agree with TRBD1. V was pared by 6 bases and J by 4 bases, with 8 bases of the junction left unmatched. Germline CDR1 reads MDHEN; CDR2 reads SYDVKM. The CDR3 length is 15 residues. CDR3 sequence: CASSQDRGQGYGYTF. In DNA, the CDR3 is TGTGCCAGCAGCCAAGACAGGGGGCAAGGCTATGGCTACACCTTC.

The J gene is TRBJ2-2, the V gene TRBV23-1, with TRBD1 matching 8 bases. TRBV23-1 is filed as an ORF, its function uncertain. The CDR3 covers 15 residues. V lost 9 bases, J lost 3 bases, and 9 bases stayed unmatched. Here the CDR3 reads CARYSGQGDTGELFF. DNA of the CDR3: TGCGCCAGATACTCTGGACAGGGAGACACCGGGGAGCTGTTTTTT.

The chain joins TRBV6-5 to TRBJ1-2; 7 positions match TRBD1. J lost 7 bases, V lost 8 bases, and 7 bases had no gene match. Per germline, CDR1 MNHEY and CDR2 SVGAGI. This CDR3 contains 12 residues. In nucleotides, the CDR3 is TGTGCCAGCGGAGTGACAGGGTTTGGCTACACCTTC. Protein: CASGVTGFGYTF.

This sequence joins TRBV4-3 and TRBJ1-2; a possible D gene is TRBD1 (5 bases). Germline V gene sequence: CDR1 LGHNA, CDR2 YSLEER. The CDR3 totals 16 residues. Trimming pared 0 bases from V and 3 bases from J, leaving 14 bases between. The CDR3 spells CASSQDGQAGHYGYTF. CDR3 in DNA: TGCGCCAGCAGCCAAGATGGTCAGGCGGGGCACTATGGCTACACCTTC.

The CDR3, as DNA: TGCAGCGCTGACGGGAGGGTTGATAGCGGGATTCACAATGAGCAGTTCTTC. Its protein product is CSADGRVDSGIHNEQFF. This chain connects TRBV29-1 to TRBJ2-1; 8 nucleotides match TRBD2. Germline assignment: CDR1 SQVTM and CDR2 ANQGSEA. The CDR3 contains 17 residues. The V segment lost 7 bases and the J segment 5 bases; nucleotides outside the gene matches: 19.

The chain couples TRBV7-6 to TRBJ1-4; 8 bases fit TRBD1. CDR1 is SGHVS, CDR2 FNYEAQ, per germline. The J segment lost 8 bases and the V segment lost 6 bases, leaving 14 bases of the junction unmatched. The CDR3 totals 16 residues. CDR3 nucleotide sequence: TGTGCCAGCAGTTCCGGGACAGGTACCTGGGGAGAAAAACTGTTTTTT. It translates to CASSSGTGTWGEKLFF.

V and J are TRBV5-4 and TRBJ2-3; D not certain. The germline V gene encodes CDR1 SGHNT and CDR2 YYREEE (reference sequence). The CDR3 loop spans 14 amino acids. Between the trimmed V and J ends, which lost 1 base and 0 bases, there was a span of 6 bases. This CDR3 is CASSLSPSTDTQYF. CDR3 nucleotides: TGTGCCAGCAGCTTGTCCCCGAGCACAGATACGCAGTATTTT.

The CDR3 protein is CATSLSSGQGNEQFF. CDR3 DNA: TGTGCCACCTCTCTTTCTAGCGGGCAGGGGAATGAGCAGTTCTTC. The chain joins TRBV6-4 to TRBJ2-1, with 8 bases lining up with TRBD2. V lost 10 bases to trimming and J lost 7 bases; unmatched junction nucleotides: 15. CDR1 is MRHNA, CDR2 SNTAGT, per germline. The CDR3 length is 15 residues.

The chain combines TRBV10-3 with TRBJ2-1; maybe TRBD2 (7 bases). The CDR3 loop spans 15 amino acids. The germline gives CDR1 ENHRY, CDR2 SYGVKD. V was trimmed by 2 bases and J by 6 bases, leaving 14 bases between them. The CDR3 reads CAISEGGGLVNEQFF. The CDR3 DNA is TGTGCCATCAGTGAGGGCGGGGGCCTGGTCAATGAGCAGTTCTTC.

The rearrangement links TRBV7-2 to TRBJ1-1, with 11 bases matching TRBD1. This CDR3 is 15 amino acids long. V lost 5 bases and J lost 9; bases outside the gene matches: 11. The germline V gene encodes CDR1 SGHTA and CDR2 FQGNSA. CDR3 loop: CASSAEPGQGGKAFF. The CDR3, as DNA: TGTGCCAGCAGCGCAGAACCGGGACAGGGGGGCAAAGCTTTCTTT.

The chain has TRBV7-9 and TRBJ2-7, with 10 bases that match TRBD1. CDR3 size: 11 residues. CDR1 is SEHNR and CDR2 is FQNEAQ in the germline V gene (reference sequence). The ends lost 11 bases at V and 5 bases at J; junction bases unmatched: 3. The CDR3 spells CAGGQGNEQYF. Written as DNA, the CDR3 is TGTGCCGGGGGACAGGGGAACGAGCAGTACTTC.

The V call is TRBV5-6, the J call TRBJ2-7; the D gene is possibly TRBD2 (5 bases). Deletions cut 0 bases from V and 3 bases from J, with 13 bases between. The CDR3 has 15 residues. CDR1 and CDR2 from the germline V gene are SGHDT and YYEEEE. The CDR3 sequence is CASSLAAREGYEQYF. The CDR3 coding sequence is TGTGCCAGCAGCTTGGCCGCCCGGGAAGGCTACGAGCAGTACTTC.

The V gene is TRBV7-9, the J gene TRBJ1-3; 7 nucleotides agree with TRBD1. Trimming cost V 1 base and J 4 bases; bases outside gene matches: 4. This CDR3 contains 15 residues. From germline, CDR1 is SEHNR and CDR2 FQNEAQ (reference sequence). CDR3 residues: CASSLGQGKGNTIYF. CDR3 DNA: TGTGCCAGCAGCTTAGGACAGGGAAAAGGAAACACCATATATTTT.

The gene calls are TRBV6-1 and TRBJ2-2; tentatively, D is TRBD2 (6 bases). The CDR3 covers 17 residues. The V and J ends lost 1 base and 4 bases respectively, with 16 bases between them. Germline CDR1 and CDR2: MNHNS and SASEGT. The CDR3 DNA is TGTGCCAGCAGTGAAGATGGGAGGACGGCGATCACCGGGGAGCTGTTTTTT. Translation gives CASSEDGRTAITGELFF.